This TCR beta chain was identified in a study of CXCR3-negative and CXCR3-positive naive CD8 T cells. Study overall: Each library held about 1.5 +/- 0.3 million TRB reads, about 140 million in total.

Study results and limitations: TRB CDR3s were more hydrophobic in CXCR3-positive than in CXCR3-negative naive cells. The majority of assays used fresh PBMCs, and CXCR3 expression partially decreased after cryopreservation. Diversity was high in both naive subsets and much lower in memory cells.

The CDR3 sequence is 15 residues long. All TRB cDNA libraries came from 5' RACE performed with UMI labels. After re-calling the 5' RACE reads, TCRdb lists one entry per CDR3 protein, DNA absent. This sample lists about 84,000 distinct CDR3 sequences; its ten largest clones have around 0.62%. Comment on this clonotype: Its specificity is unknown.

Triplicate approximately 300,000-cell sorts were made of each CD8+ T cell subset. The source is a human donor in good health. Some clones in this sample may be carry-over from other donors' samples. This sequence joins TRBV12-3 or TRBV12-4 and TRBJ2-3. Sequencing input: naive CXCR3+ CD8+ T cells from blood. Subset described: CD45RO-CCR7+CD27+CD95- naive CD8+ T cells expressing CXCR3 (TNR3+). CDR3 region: CASSLVAESTDTQYF.